The present entry profiles one TCR beta chain with its context. In the source study's methods: Estimation of nucleated cell counts relied on the amplification of reference gene primers. Produced via immunoSEQ multiplex PCR; TCRdb's table is partial and in-frame only. Clone size and V and J calls were adopted from that table, with D and trimming inferred from the DNA. The data contain roughly 460,000 clones, over 85% of them singletons. The V and J ends lost 5 bases and 2 bases, in that order; junction bases with no gene match: 5. The CDR3 consists of 14 residues. The germline gives CDR1 SNHLY, CDR2 FYNNEI. The data stem from a study of blood T cell repertoires in COVID-19. Study-level information: From T cells, B-cell-depleted T cells, or PBMCs came the material, which was cDNA or gDNA.

Sequencing was carried out using peripheral blood. The receptor's source is a man aged 18 to 29 with COVID-19, enrolled during active disease. This chain links TRBV2 with TRBJ2-7, with 8 nucleotides matching TRBD1. This CDR3 reads CASSIGTGAYEQYF. In DNA form, the CDR3 reads TGTGCCAGCAGTATCGGGACAGGAGCCTACGAGCAGTACTTC.